This entry concerns a single TCR beta chain. Per the study methods: Reference gene primer amplification yielded estimated nucleated cell counts. Profiled with immunoSEQ multiplex PCR; TCRdb holds only in-frame clones, not every one. V and J calls and clone size are copied from that table; D and trimming were computed from the DNA. This table has roughly 340,000 clones, about 90% appearing once. The V segment lost 5 bases and the J segment 9 bases; nucleotides outside the gene matches: 6. The CDR3 has 12 residues. Germline V CDR1 and CDR2: SGHNT, YENEEA. The entry originates in a study of blood T cell repertoires in COVID-19. Overall study context: Acute and convalescent COVID-19 samples came from the United States, Italy and Spain. The analysed material was cDNA or gDNA that came from T cells, B-cell-depleted T cells, or PBMCs.

This clonotype was obtained from a woman aged 25 to 39 with COVID-19, enrolled during active disease. The chain is built from TRBV11-3 and TRBJ1-1; 7 bases fit TRBD1. Specimen: peripheral blood. This CDR3 is CASSPRQGKAFF. Here the CDR3 DNA reads TGTGCCAGCAGCCCACGACAGGGTAAAGCTTTCTTT.